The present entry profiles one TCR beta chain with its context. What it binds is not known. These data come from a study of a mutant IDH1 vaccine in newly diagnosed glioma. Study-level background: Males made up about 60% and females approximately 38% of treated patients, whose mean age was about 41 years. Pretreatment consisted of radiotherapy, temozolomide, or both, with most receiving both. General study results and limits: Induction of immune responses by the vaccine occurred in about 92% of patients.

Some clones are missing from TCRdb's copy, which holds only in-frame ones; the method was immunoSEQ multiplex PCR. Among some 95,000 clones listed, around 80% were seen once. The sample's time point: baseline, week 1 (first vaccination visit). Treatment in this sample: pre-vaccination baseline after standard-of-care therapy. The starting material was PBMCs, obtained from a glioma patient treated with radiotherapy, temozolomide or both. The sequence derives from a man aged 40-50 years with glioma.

The DNA for the CDR3 is TGTGCCAGCAGCGTCCCAGGGCTAGCGGGAGCTTCCTACAATGAGCAGTTCTTC. This codes for CASSVPGLAGASYNEQFF. The genes are TRBV9 and TRBJ2-1; 10 bases are shared with TRBD2. The germline gives CDR1 SGDLS, CDR2 YYNGEE. The CDR3 extends over 18 amino acids. V dropped 2 bases and J dropped 1; count of bases not matched to a gene: 9.